This TCR beta chain was captured by sequencing in a study of response to subunit inactivated influenza vaccine. TCRdb re-called the RT-PCR reads through MiXCR, storing one row per CDR3 protein. The sample contains a few hundred thousand distinct CDR3 sequences, about 14% of which appear only once. This clonotype was observed a handful of times. CDR3 length: 15 amino acids. Germline V gives CDR1 MNHEY, CDR2 SVGEGT. The ends were cut back, 2 bases at V and 5 bases at J, with 13 bases in the middle. This chain connects TRBV6-2 or TRBV6-3 to TRBJ1-5, with D possibly TRBD1 on 6 matching bases. This sequence was found in a man between 45 and 60 years old who received an inactivated influenza vaccine. The sample here was PBMCs from blood, taken less than 13 days after vaccination. As DNA, the CDR3 is TGTGCCAGCAGTTACACTAGACAGGCCCATCAGCCCCAGCATTTT. It translates to CASSYTRQAHQPQHF.